The sequence of this TCR beta chain was determined in a study of T cell responses to AZD1222 COVID-19 vaccine. General study points: The donors showed a predominance of white British ancestry and of females, with possible underestimation of clonal diversity. Two AZD1222 doses significantly raised spike-specific TCR breadth and depth over controls. Without day 14 samples, only post-peak T cell repertoires were studied. Spike-wide vaccine-associated CD4 TCRs dominated at 160-218 and 743-854.

With regard to this clone: Its antigen is unknown.

Generated by immunoSEQ multiplex PCR, the TCRdb table keeps only in-frame clones and is missing some. The data contain fewer than 150,000 clones, about 90% of them singletons. The CDR3 totals 14 residues. Trimming took 5 bases from V and 6 from J; bases not matched to a gene: 4. Germline CDR1 is MDHEN and CDR2 is SYDVKM. J is TRBJ1-4 and V is TRBV28; 9 bases match TRBD1. The clonotype was recovered from an adult who received the AZD1222 COVID-19 vaccine. This specimen consisted of peripheral blood, obtained 28 days after the second AZD1222 dose. The CDR3 sequence is CASSLQGAHEKLFF. DNA for the CDR3: TGTGCCAGCAGTCTACAGGGGGCGCATGAAAAACTGTTTTTT.